The clone carrying this T cell receptor beta chain has a count of ten or more. Its target is not known. Healthy Caucasians supplied all donations. The sample belongs to a study of identical twins. General study results and limits: Some out-of-frame alpha sequences were shared by twins, and these showed excess low generation probability.

Trimming took 0 bases from V and 10 from J; bases not matched to a gene: 5. Germline V gene data show CDR1 as MNHEY and CDR2 as SMNVEV (reference sequence). The CDR3 extends over 15 amino acids. TCRdb reanalysed the 5' RACE reads using MiXCR and keeps one entry per CDR3 protein. Among around 250,000 distinct CDR3 sequences, roughly 7% were seen once, and the ten largest hold around 3.4%. These data also formed part of another study, on yellow fever vaccine responses in identical twins. As reported in that work: Twins reportedly showed a vaccine T cell response that seemed partly convergent and partly personalized.

The origin of this receptor is a woman younger than 30 in good health. What was sequenced was memory (CD45RO+) T cells sorted from blood. The V gene is TRBV27, the J gene TRBJ1-6; 8 bases are shared with TRBD1. The DNA for the CDR3 is TGTGCCAGCAGTTTATCCGGACAGGGCAACTCACCCCTCCACTTT. This translates into CASSLSGQGNSPLHF.